These 3 T cell receptor beta chains originate from one sample sequenced in a study of post-analysis software for immune sequencing data. Prepared libraries of TCR beta cDNA carried unique molecular identifiers. One entry per CDR3 protein results from TCRdb running MiXCR on the PCR reads. The data contain some 260,000 distinct CDR3 sequences, just over 35% of them singletons. These TCRs are of unknown antigen specificity. Study observations and caveats: TRBV5-6, TRBV5-1 and TRBV20-1 belonged to a set of roughly 5 TRBV segments that were more frequent in patients than controls.

The sequenced sample consisted of blood. The receptors stem from a girl under 18 with multiple sclerosis.

In this sample, this clonotype turned up many times. The chain joins TRBV29-1 to TRBJ1-1, with D perhaps TRBD1 (5 bases). The CDR3 contains 16 residues. Germline loops: CDR1 SQVTM, CDR2 ANQGSEA. Trimming cost V 2 bases and J 1 base, with 17 bases left between them. The CDR3 sequence is CSVESPGSGGNTEAFF. Written as DNA, the CDR3 is TGCAGCGTTGAATCCCCGGGGAGCGGGGGGAACACTGAAGCTTTCTTT.

This clonotype was observed many times. The chain recombines TRBV15 with TRBJ1-2; maybe TRBD1 (5 bases). V dropped 0 bases and J dropped 5 bases, with 7 bases sitting between them. The CDR3 totals 13 residues. The germline V gene encodes CDR1 LNHNV and CDR2 YYDKDF (reference sequence). The CDR3 sequence: CATSRDEGYGYTF. The CDR3 DNA sequence: TGTGCCACCAGCAGAGATGAGGGGTATGGCTACACCTTC.

This clonotype showed up just a few times. This chain connects TRBV24-1 to TRBJ2-1, with 13 bases matching TRBD2. This CDR3 has 15 residues. Germline lookup yields CDR1 KGHDR and CDR2 SFDVKD. V was pared by 12 bases and J by 0 bases, with 4 bases of the junction left unmatched. The CDR3: CAAGTSGNSYNEQFF. CDR3 DNA sequence: TGTGCCGCCGGGACTAGCGGGAACTCCTACAATGAGCAGTTCTTC.